Described below is a single T cell receptor (beta chain) sequence and its context. CDR3 size: 13 residues. Germline CDR1 reads GTSNPN; CDR2 reads SVGIG (reference sequence). V lost 2 bases, J lost 7 bases, and 14 bases lay in between. Assay used: immunoSEQ multiplex PCR; TCRdb lists only in-frame clones, some missing. The data contain about 120,000 clones, about 90% of them singletons. The sample originates from a study of control samples from healthy donors and cancer patients. Sequenced material: blood. This sequence was found in a man in his 60s in good health. The chain is built from TRBV30 and TRBJ1-1, with D tentatively TRBD1 (5 bases). This chain's CDR3 is CAWSFSGDYEAFF. CDR3 DNA: TGTGCCTGGAGTTTCTCGGGGGACTATGAAGCTTTCTTT.